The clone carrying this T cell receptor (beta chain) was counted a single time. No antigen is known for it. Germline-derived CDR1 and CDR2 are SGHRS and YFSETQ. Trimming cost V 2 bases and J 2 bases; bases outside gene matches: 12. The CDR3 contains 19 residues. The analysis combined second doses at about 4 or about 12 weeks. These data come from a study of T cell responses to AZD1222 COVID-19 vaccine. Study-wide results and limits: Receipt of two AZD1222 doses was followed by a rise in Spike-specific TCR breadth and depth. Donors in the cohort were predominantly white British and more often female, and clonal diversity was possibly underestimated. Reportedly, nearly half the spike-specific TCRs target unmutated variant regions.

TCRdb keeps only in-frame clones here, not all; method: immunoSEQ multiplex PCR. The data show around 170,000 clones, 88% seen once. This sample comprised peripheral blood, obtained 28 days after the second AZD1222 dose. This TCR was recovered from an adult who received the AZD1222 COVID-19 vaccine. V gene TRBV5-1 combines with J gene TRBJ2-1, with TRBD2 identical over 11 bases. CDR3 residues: CASSLGLAGGKGPYNEQFF. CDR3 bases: TGCGCCAGCAGCTTAGGGCTAGCGGGGGGCAAGGGACCCTACAATGAGCAGTTCTTC.